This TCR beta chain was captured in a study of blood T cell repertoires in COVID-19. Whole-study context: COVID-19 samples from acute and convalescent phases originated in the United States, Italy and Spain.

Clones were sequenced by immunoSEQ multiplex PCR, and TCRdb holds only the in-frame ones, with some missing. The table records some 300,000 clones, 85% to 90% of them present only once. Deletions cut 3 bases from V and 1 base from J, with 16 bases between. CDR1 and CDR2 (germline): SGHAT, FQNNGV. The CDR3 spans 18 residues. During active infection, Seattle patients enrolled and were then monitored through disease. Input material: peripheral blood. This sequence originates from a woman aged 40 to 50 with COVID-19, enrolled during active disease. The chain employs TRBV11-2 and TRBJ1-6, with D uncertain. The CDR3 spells CASSFNSLRKSYNSPLHF. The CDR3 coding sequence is TGTGCCAGCAGCTTTAATTCCCTGAGGAAATCCTATAATTCACCCCTCCACTTT.